This entry lists 27 T cell receptor beta chains sequenced from one sample in a study of T cells in Graves' hyperthyroidism and ophthalmopathy. From RNA transcripts, TCR beta CDR3 regions were amplified. First-round RT-PCR of the TCR CDR3 relied on the HTBI primer set. TCRdb re-analysed the multiplex PCR reads in MiXCR, keeping a single row per CDR3 protein. Of roughly 290,000 distinct CDR3 sequences detected, roughly 13% appear once; the ten largest clones hold 7% to 9%. The sample taken for sequencing was blood. These receptors came from a woman aged 40 to 50 with Graves' hyperthyroidism.

V gene TRBV7-9 combines with J gene TRBJ1-1; the D is unclear. The CDR3 consists of 13 residues. Trimming stripped 0 bases from V and 6 bases from J, with 8 bases between. Looked up from germline, CDR1 is SEHNR and CDR2 is FQNEAQ (reference sequence). This CDR3 reads CASSLAHRSEAFF. DNA for the CDR3: TGTGCCAGCAGCTTAGCTCACCGCTCTGAAGCTTTCTTT.

In its sample, this clonotype was seen many times. This sequence joins TRBV10-3 and TRBJ2-7; 8 bases are shared with TRBD2. The CDR3 has 17 residues. Germline V lookup: CDR1 ENHRY, CDR2 SYGVKD. The V and J ends lost 0 bases and 4 bases, in that order; junction bases with no gene match: 11. In DNA, the CDR3 is TGTGCCATCAGTGAGTCGATGGCTAGCGGGCACGCTTACGAGCAGTACTTC. Residues: CAISESMASGHAYEQYF.

This clonotype was observed at least ten times. The rearrangement links TRBV20-1 to TRBJ2-1, with 10 bases matching TRBD2. The CDR3 runs 15 residues. The J segment lost 7 bases and the V segment lost 6 bases, leaving 12 bases of the junction unmatched. Germline assignment: CDR1 DFQATT and CDR2 SNEGSKA (reference sequence). The CDR3 here is CSATGLAGVANEQFF. The CDR3 DNA follows: TGCAGTGCAACGGGGCTAGCGGGAGTCGCGAATGAGCAGTTCTTC.

There are many counts of this clonotype. The rearrangement joins TRBV12-3 or TRBV12-4 to TRBJ2-7; perhaps TRBD1 as D (6 bases). V lost 5 bases and J 5 bases, leaving 16 bases between the germline ends. The CDR3 has 14 amino acids. CDR3 coding DNA: TGTGCCAGCAGTCCCGGACAGTCAAGGGACGAGCAGTACTTC. Amino acid sequence: CASSPGQSRDEQYF.

This clonotype came up many times. This rearrangement joins TRBV29-1 to TRBJ2-3; 7 bases are shared with TRBD2. The CDR3 spans 14 residues. Germline lookup yields CDR1 SQVTM and CDR2 ANQGSEA. J was trimmed by 1 base and V by 6 bases; bases with no gene match: 7. This chain's CDR3 is CSVATSTRTDTQYF. The CDR3 nucleotides read TGCAGCGTAGCGACTAGCACACGCACAGATACGCAGTATTTT.

The chain couples TRBV7-9 to TRBJ1-6, with TRBD1 as a possible D gene (6 bases). The germline gives CDR1 SEHNR, CDR2 FQNEAQ (reference sequence). The length of the CDR3 is 15 residues. Between the trimmed V and J ends, which lost 1 base and 10 bases, there was a span of 14 bases. In nucleotides, the CDR3 is TGTGCCAGCAGCTTAGACGGGGGGCTCAAATCACCCCTCCACTTT. This codes for CASSLDGGLKSPLHF.

This clonotype was counted at least ten times. This rearrangement joins TRBV24-1 to TRBJ2-1; D is uncertain. In germline, CDR1 is KGHDR, CDR2 SFDVKD. This CDR3 contains 15 residues. Trimming took off 3 bases at V and 1 base at J, with 9 bases between the two ends. CDR3: CATSDDRVSYNEQFF. In nucleotides, the CDR3 is TGTGCCACCAGTGATGATAGGGTGTCCTACAATGAGCAGTTCTTC.

This clonotype was seen at least ten times. This rearrangement joins TRBV12-3 or TRBV12-4 to TRBJ1-2; 7 nucleotides agree with TRBD1. CDR3 length equals 14 residues. The ends lost 3 bases at V and 7 bases at J; junction bases unmatched: 8. The chain's CDR3 is CASSFSPGGLGYTF. Here the CDR3 DNA reads TGTGCCAGCAGTTTCAGCCCAGGGGGGCTTGGCTACACCTTC.

The rearrangement links TRBV2 to TRBJ1-2; perhaps TRBD1 as D (6 bases). Germline V CDR1 and CDR2: SNHLY, FYNNEI. The CDR3 length is 14 residues. Trimming stripped 6 bases from V and 4 bases from J, with 15 bases between. The DNA for the CDR3 is TGTGCCAGCAGCTACGGGGGGCAGGCCTATGGCTACACCTTC. Its translation is CASSYGGQAYGYTF.

Many counts were recorded for this clonotype. The chain joins TRBV27 to TRBJ2-7, with 7 bases that match TRBD2. The V gene end was trimmed by 1 base and the J gene end by 4 bases; junction bases not matched to a gene: 7. Germline assignment: CDR1 MNHEY and CDR2 SMNVEV (reference sequence). The CDR3 contains 15 residues. CDR3 nucleotides: TGTGCCAGCAGTTTATGGCGTGGGGGACTATACGAGCAGTACTTC. The encoded protein is CASSLWRGGLYEQYF.

Ten or more counts support this clonotype. The rearrangement uses TRBV18 and TRBJ1-6, with D maybe TRBD1 (6 bases). The CDR3 length is 14 residues. V lost 0 bases and J lost 11, with 11 bases in between. Germline V gives CDR1 KGHSH, CDR2 LQKENI. The chain's CDR3 is CASSPPSKGAPLHF. CDR3 nucleotides: TGTGCCAGCTCACCACCCAGCAAGGGGGCACCCCTCCACTTT.

This clonotype was counted many times. The chain couples TRBV11-3 to TRBJ2-5; either TRBD1 or TRBD2 may supply D (5 bases each). The CDR3 runs 14 residues. Germline V gene lookup returns CDR1 SGHNT and CDR2 YENEEA. Trimming removed 5 bases at V and 5 bases at J, with 15 bases between. CDR3 sequence: CASSPLGWGETQYF. Here the CDR3 DNA reads TGTGCCAGCAGCCCGCTCGGGTGGGGGGAGACCCAGTACTTC.

This clonotype was seen many times. This chain uses TRBV7-2 with TRBJ2-1; D unclear. The CDR3 consists of 14 residues. V was clipped by 3 bases and J by 0 bases, with 6 bases between them. Germline-derived CDR1 and CDR2 are SGHTA and FQGNSA. CDR3 nucleotide sequence: TGTGCCAGCAGCTTCGACGCCTCCTACAATGAGCAGTTCTTC. Its translation is CASSFDASYNEQFF.

The chain has TRBV7-2 and TRBJ2-3; 7 bases align to TRBD2. With V trimmed by 1 base and J by 1 base, 8 bases remained unmatched. Germline CDR1 is SGHTA and CDR2 is FQGNSA. This CDR3 comprises 17 residues. CDR3 region: CASSLVGAGAGTDTQYF. In DNA, the CDR3 is TGTGCCAGCAGCTTAGTCGGCGCGGGAGCCGGCACAGATACGCAGTATTTT.

The table lists this clonotype with many counts. CDR3 region: CASSLGRVGTQYF. The CDR3 DNA reads as TGTGCCAGCAGCTTGGGCAGGGTAGGGACCCAGTACTTC. The chain links TRBV5-6 to TRBJ2-5; weak D call: TRBD1 (5 bases). CDR1 is SGHDT and CDR2 is YYEEEE in the germline V gene. V lost 0 bases and J 7 bases, leaving 10 bases between the germline ends. The CDR3 loop spans 13 amino acids.

This clonotype was recorded at least ten times. The chain carries TRBV28 and TRBJ2-4; possibly TRBD1 for D (7 bases). CDR1 and CDR2 (germline): MDHEN, SYDVKM. There are 16 residues in the CDR3. V lost 6 bases and J 8 bases, leaving 23 bases between the germline ends. The CDR3 spells CASSLTPGGRVDIQYF. In DNA form, the CDR3 reads TGTGCCAGCAGCTTGACACCAGGGGGGCGGGTTGACATTCAGTACTTC.

The chain joins TRBV5-5 to TRBJ2-7; a weak D match, TRBD1 (5 bases). With 1 base removed from V and 2 bases from J, the gap between germline ends came to 19 bases. The germline gives CDR1 SGHKS, CDR2 YYEKEE (reference sequence). The CDR3 is made up of 17 amino acids. CDR3 bases: TGTGCCAGCAGCTTGCGTACGGGTTGGGGCTCCCCCTACGAGCAGTACTTC. Residues: CASSLRTGWGSPYEQYF.

The sample holds one count of this clonotype. The germline gene is not matched at one end of the junction; a read error may be the cause. The chain uses TRBV27 and TRBJ2-7, with D possibly being TRBD2 (5 bases). This CDR3 spans 14 amino acids. The germline CDR1 and CDR2 sequences are MNHEY and SMNVEV (reference sequence). The CDR3 DNA reads TGTGCCAGCATTCCCCGGGAATACTCCTGCGAGCAGTACTTC. It translates to CASIPREYSCEQYF.

This clonotype was detected ten times or more. J is TRBJ2-3 and V is TRBV15, with 10 nucleotides matching TRBD1. Germline CDR1 LNHNV, CDR2 YYDKDF (reference sequence). With V trimmed by 0 bases and J by 6 bases, 6 bases remained unmatched. The CDR3 covers 16 residues. The CDR3 region has the DNA TGTGCCACCAGCAGAGACCCGGGACAGGGGTTGGATACGCAGTATTTT. Its translation: CATSRDPGQGLDTQYF.

Of note for this clonotype: One junction end disagrees with the germline gene, perhaps due to a read error. The genes are TRBV5-1 and TRBJ2-3; perhaps D is TRBD1 or TRBD2 (6 bases each). This CDR3 is 15 amino acids long. CDR1 and CDR2 from the germline V gene are SGHRS and YFSETQ. The CDR3 sequence: CTSSLRGEGRDTQYF. The CDR3 nucleotides are TGCACCAGCAGCTTGAGGGGGGAAGGCAGGGATACGCAGTATTTT.

This clonotype was counted at least ten times. V gene TRBV19 combines with J gene TRBJ2-7, with 14 bases identical to TRBD2. The CDR3 extends over 17 amino acids. Looked up from germline, CDR1 is LNHDA and CDR2 is SQIVND (reference sequence). Trimming took 5 bases from V and 5 from J; bases not matched to a gene: 11. CDR3 DNA sequence: TGTGCCAGTAGTCTACGACTAGCGGGAGGGCCCAACCACGAGCAGTACTTC. It is translated as CASSLRLAGGPNHEQYF.

This clonotype was detected many times. This rearrangement joins TRBV6-2 or TRBV6-3 to TRBJ1-2; tentative D call: TRBD1 (6 bases). V lost 6 bases and J 2 bases, leaving 13 bases between the germline ends. The germline V gene encodes CDR1 MNHEY and CDR2 SVGEGT. The CDR3 is made up of 14 amino acids. The CDR3 DNA follows: TGTGCCAGCAGAGATTCGGGACAAAACTATGGCTACACCTTC. Encoded protein: CASRDSGQNYGYTF.

V gene TRBV15 combines with J gene TRBJ1-4; 8 bases are shared with TRBD1. Trimming at V came to 0 bases and at J to 7 bases, leaving 7 bases not matched to a gene. The CDR3 has 16 amino acids. The V gene's germline CDR1 is LNHNV and CDR2 YYDKDF (reference sequence). CDR3 sequence reads: CATSRDGRTGGEKLFF. The CDR3, as DNA: TGTGCCACCAGCAGAGATGGAAGAACAGGGGGTGAAAAACTGTTTTTT.

There are a few counts of this clonotype. The gene calls are TRBV19 and TRBJ2-5, with 7 bases aligning to TRBD1. The CDR3 totals 11 residues. The V segment lost 10 bases and the J segment 7 bases; nucleotides outside the gene matches: 6. Germline V gives CDR1 LNHDA, CDR2 SQIVND (reference sequence). As DNA, the CDR3 is TGTGCCACCAGACAGGGACGGACCCAGTACTTC. Amino acids: CATRQGRTQYF.

This clonotype was observed a handful of times. The gene calls are TRBV19 and TRBJ1-2; 7 nucleotides match TRBD1. Looked up from germline, CDR1 is LNHDA and CDR2 is SQIVND (reference sequence). CDR3 length: 13 residues. The trim removed 3 bases at V and 8 bases at J, leaving 6 bases unmatched. CDR3 in DNA: TGTGCCAGTAGTATGAGGCAGGGACAGGGCTACACCTTC. This sequence encodes CASSMRQGQGYTF.

For this clonotype: Germline is not matched at one junction end, which may reflect a read error. The chain couples TRBV28 to TRBJ1-1; possibly TRBD1 for D (5 bases). Germline lookup yields CDR1 MDHEN and CDR2 SYDVKM. The CDR3 runs 13 residues. The CDR3 loop is CAGSLTGNTEAFF. CDR3 sequence (DNA): TGTGCCGGCAGCCTCACAGGGAACACTGAAGCTTTCTTT.

Ten or more counts support this clonotype. The chain has TRBV11-3 and TRBJ2-1; TRBD2 matches at 10 bases. V trimming: 2 bases; J trimming: 9 bases; junction bases outside the gene matches: 4. The CDR3 is made up of 14 amino acids. Germline V gene lookup returns CDR1 SGHNT and CDR2 YENEEA. CDR3: CASSLLAGVGEQFF. In DNA, the CDR3 is TGTGCCAGCAGCTTACTAGCGGGAGTGGGTGAGCAGTTCTTC.